Presented here are 21 T cell receptor beta chains from one specimen sequenced in a study of identifying expanded T cells in peripheral blood. The repertoire was sequenced with immunoSEQ multiplex PCR; TCRdb's copy has only in-frame clones and lacks some. The sample shows some 78,000 clones, about 88% of them seen only once. Material for sequencing was blood. These receptors were obtained from a person aged 18 to 75 in good health.

The rearrangement joins TRBV4-1 to TRBJ1-2; D remains ambiguous. This CDR3 contains 15 residues. Germline V CDR1 and CDR2: MGHRA, YSYEKL. The germline V and J ends were trimmed by 3 bases and 2 bases, with 13 bases remaining between them. The CDR3 DNA reads TGCGCCAGCAGCCATCGGGTGGCGGGGAACTATGGCTACACCTTC. Its protein product is CASSHRVAGNYGYTF.

The rearrangement links TRBV15 to TRBJ2-5, with D maybe TRBD1 (6 bases). Germline V gene data show CDR1 as LNHNV and CDR2 as YYDKDF (reference sequence). The CDR3 length is 15 residues. Trimming pared 9 bases from V and 2 bases from J, leaving 19 bases between. The CDR3 is CATQLGGQIQETQYF. As DNA, the CDR3 is TGTGCCACGCAGCTGGGCGGACAGATTCAAGAGACCCAGTACTTC.

The chain recombines TRBV19 with TRBJ1-1; 11 bases align to TRBD1. The CDR3 length is 14 residues. The V segment lost 9 bases and the J segment 7 bases; nucleotides outside the gene matches: 10. Germline-derived CDR1 and CDR2 are LNHDA and SQIVND (reference sequence). The CDR3 region has the DNA TGTGCCAGCCTGGACAGGGGGCGGGTGAATGAAGCTTTCTTT. Amino acid sequence: CASLDRGRVNEAFF.

This sequence joins TRBV5-1 and TRBJ1-3, with 7 bases fitting TRBD1. CDR1 and CDR2 from the germline V gene are SGHRS and YFSETQ. Trimming cost V 0 bases and J 1 base; bases outside gene matches: 7. CDR3 length equals 17 residues. CDR3 sequence: CASSLEGAGRSGNTIYF. The CDR3, as DNA: TGCGCCAGCAGCTTGGAGGGGGCAGGGAGATCTGGAAACACCATATATTTT.

The chain is built from TRBV4-1 and TRBJ1-2; D ambiguous. Germline-derived CDR1 and CDR2 are MGHRA and YSYEKL. Trimming removed 4 bases at V and 4 bases at J, with 13 bases between. The CDR3 runs 14 residues. As DNA, the CDR3 is TGCGCCAGCAGCCCCGTGGGTTTAGGCTATGGCTACACCTTC. Its protein is CASSPVGLGYGYTF.

V usage is TRBV18 and J usage is TRBJ2-1; TRBD2 aligns across 11 bases. The CDR3 is 15 amino acids. CDR1 KGHSH and CDR2 LQKENI come from the germline V gene. Unmatched junction bases numbered 8, after V lost 3 bases and J lost 10 bases. CDR3 in DNA: TGTGCCAGCTCACCGAACCTTAGCGGGGGGGAAGAGCAGTTCTTC. The encoded protein is CASSPNLSGGEEQFF.

CDR3 DNA: TGTGCCTGGTCGTTGGGAAGCAATCAGCCCCAGCATTTT. The encoded protein is CAWSLGSNQPQHF. The chain links TRBV30 to TRBJ1-5, with no clear D. Trimming removed 5 bases at V and 1 base at J, with 9 bases between. The CDR3 contains 13 residues. The germline gives CDR1 GTSNPN, CDR2 SVGIG (reference sequence).

About this clone itself: Compared with germline, one end of the junction differs, possibly owing to a read error. The J gene is TRBJ2-1, the V gene TRBV7-2; 7 bases are a match to TRBD1. CDR1 SGHTA and CDR2 FQGNSA come from the germline V gene. The CDR3 is 12 amino acids. CDR3 in amino acids: CASSLNDRAVVF. DNA for the CDR3: TGTGCCAGCAGCCTTAACGACAGGGCCGTAGTCTTC. Variable domain in full (rest from reference TRBV7-2 and TRBJ2-1): GAGVSQSPSNKVTEKGKDVELRCDPISGHTALYWYRQSLGQGLEFLIYFQGNSAPDKSGLPSDRFSAERTGGSVSTLTIQRTQQEDSAVYLCASSLNDRAVVFGPGTRLTVL.

The chain employs TRBV7-9 and TRBJ2-1; D is undetermined. The CDR3 has 14 amino acids. Germline V CDR1 and CDR2: SEHNR, FQNEAQ (reference sequence). Trimming pared 2 bases from V and 5 bases from J, leaving 10 bases between. DNA for the CDR3: TGTGCCAGCAGCTTAACCCGCGCCCACAATGAGCAGTTCTTC. It is translated as CASSLTRAHNEQFF.

The chain combines TRBV7-2 with TRBJ1-2, with unresolved D. The V gene lost 3 bases and the J gene lost 2 bases, with 7 bases spanning the gap. The germline V gene encodes CDR1 SGHTA and CDR2 FQGNSA. The CDR3 is 13 amino acids. The CDR3: CASSLEQNYGYTF. The DNA for the CDR3 is TGTGCCAGCAGCTTGGAACAGAACTATGGCTACACCTTC.

The chain uses TRBV27 and TRBJ2-7; either TRBD1 or TRBD2 may fit D (5 bases each). CDR3 length: 15 residues. Germline V gene data show CDR1 as MNHEY and CDR2 as SMNVEV (reference sequence). Trimming shortened V by 3 bases and J by 0 bases, and 12 bases separated the two germline ends. Written as DNA, the CDR3 is TGTGCCAGCAGTTTTTCAACAGGAGGCTCCTACGAGCAGTACTTC. As protein: CASSFSTGGSYEQYF.

The chain joins TRBV5-1 to TRBJ2-5, with D possibly matching TRBD1 (6 bases). V was shortened by 7 bases and J by 1 base, with 11 bases between the two germline ends. This CDR3 is built from 13 residues. Germline V CDR1 and CDR2: SGHRS, YFSETQ. The CDR3 DNA reads as TGCGCCAGCTTTGGGGGCCCCCAAGAGACCCAGTACTTC. Amino acids: CASFGGPQETQYF.

This clone occurred a few times. The chain has TRBV19 and TRBJ1-1; no definite D call. The V gene lost 3 bases and the J gene lost 4 bases, with 9 bases spanning the gap. The CDR3 spans 13 residues. Germline V gives CDR1 LNHDA, CDR2 SQIVND (reference sequence). CDR3 sequence: CASSIISFTEAFF. The CDR3 nucleotides read TGTGCCAGTAGTATTATCAGCTTCACTGAAGCTTTCTTT.

The CDR3 reads CASRRGQRDNEKLFF. The CDR3 DNA is TGTGCCAGCAGACGAGGACAGAGGGATAATGAAAAACTGTTTTTT. V is TRBV28 and J is TRBJ1-4; D may be TRBD1 (6 bases). CDR1 and CDR2 from the germline V gene are MDHEN and SYDVKM. The V end lost 6 bases, the J end lost 4 bases, and 15 bases lay between the germline ends. The CDR3 loop spans 15 amino acids.

This chain connects TRBV6-6 to TRBJ1-6; no clear D. The CDR3 extends over 15 amino acids. From germline, CDR1 is MNHNY and CDR2 SVGAGI (reference sequence). The ends were cut back, 6 bases at V and 7 bases at J, with 16 bases in the middle. As DNA, the CDR3 is TGTGCCAGCAGGTCTAAAGAGGCGGGAAATTCACCCCTCCACTTT. Translating it yields CASRSKEAGNSPLHF.

This chain uses TRBV28 with TRBJ2-3; D may be TRBD1 (6 bases). This CDR3 spans 18 amino acids. Germline V CDR1 and CDR2: MDHEN, SYDVKM. Trimming stripped 1 base from V and 0 bases from J, with 17 bases between. CDR3 amino acids: CASSLFAGTSSSTDTQYF. The CDR3 region has the DNA TGTGCCAGCAGTTTATTCGCCGGGACATCTTCAAGCACAGATACGCAGTATTTT.

The chain employs TRBV5-4 and TRBJ2-2; D call uncertain. V dropped 1 base and J dropped 4 bases, with 11 bases sitting between them. Germline-derived CDR1 and CDR2 are SGHNT and YYREEE (reference sequence). This CDR3 has 15 residues. The CDR3 is CASSLWSKGTGELFF. CDR3 coding DNA: TGTGCCAGCAGCTTGTGGTCCAAGGGCACCGGGGAGCTGTTTTTT.

The chain has TRBV2 and TRBJ2-2; D uncertain. Germline CDR1 is SNHLY and CDR2 is FYNNEI. V was shortened by 4 bases and J by 8 bases, with 8 bases between the two germline ends. This CDR3 comprises 12 residues. The CDR3 nucleotides are TGTGCCAGCAGTGGTAGTGGGGGGGAGCTGTTTTTT. It is translated as CASSGSGGELFF.

This clone was seen a single time. The CDR3 loop reads CASRGGGTEAFF. The CDR3 DNA is TGCGCCAGCAGAGGGGGGGGCACTGAAGCTTTCTTT. The rearrangement uses TRBV4-3 and TRBJ1-1, with a possible D match to TRBD1 (6 bases). Germline CDR1 reads LGHNA; CDR2 reads YSLEER. This CDR3 is built from 12 residues. The ends were cut back, 6 bases at V and 4 bases at J, with 9 bases in the middle.

The rearrangement uses TRBV19 and TRBJ2-2, with D hard to call. Trimming stripped 10 bases from V and 1 base from J, with 10 bases between. This CDR3 has 13 amino acids. Germline assignment: CDR1 LNHDA and CDR2 SQIVND (reference sequence). CDR3 region: CATRPVNTGELFF. CDR3 sequence (DNA): TGTGCCACCAGACCGGTGAACACCGGGGAGCTGTTTTTT.

The chain joins TRBV7-9 to TRBJ2-1; 15 bases map to TRBD2. Germline trimming cut 2 bases from V and 8 bases from J; bases unmatched to any gene: 7. The CDR3 has 17 residues. Germline CDR1 SEHNR, CDR2 FQNEAQ (reference sequence). The CDR3 here is CASSLRGLAGGLYEQFF. The DNA of the CDR3 is TGTGCCAGCAGCTTACGGGGACTAGCGGGGGGTTTATATGAGCAGTTCTTC.